A selection of T cell receptor beta chains follows, all from one sample in a study of early T cells in non-severe SARS-CoV-2 infection. TCRdb re-derived calls from the 5' RACE reads in MiXCR, one entry per CDR3 protein. The sample has 55,000 to 70,000 distinct CDR3 sequences, about 5.6% seen once; the top ten hold 6.8%. Sequenced: whole blood. These TCRs come from an adult who was a healthcare worker with PCR-confirmed SARS-CoV-2 infection or an uninfected control (not recorded which). Both conserved end residues are part of each CDR3. The order of the fields is J gene, clone size, V gene, D gene, CDR3 DNA, CDR3 protein. A D gene is named only where the DNA matches it firmly. The size of a clone is reported for some rows only, either as once, few or many, or as a class for expanded clones.

j_call: TRBJ2-1
clone_size: many
v_call: TRBV11-2
d_call: NA
cdr3_nt: TGTGCCAGCAGCTTAGTTACTTACAATGAGCAGTTCTTC
cdr3_aa: CASSLVTYNEQFF

j_call: TRBJ2-3
clone_size: NA
v_call: TRBV4-3
d_call: TRBD2
cdr3_nt: TGCGCCAGCAGGAGCGGGGGGGCCTCAGATACGCAGTATTTT
cdr3_aa: CASRSGGASDTQYF

j_call: TRBJ2-7
clone_size: many
v_call: TRBV20-1
d_call: NA
cdr3_nt: TGCAGTGCTGAGACGCGGACTCAGTCCTACGAGCAGTACTTC
cdr3_aa: CSAETRTQSYEQYF

j_call: TRBJ2-1
clone_size: NA
v_call: TRBV24-1
d_call: TRBD2
cdr3_nt: TGTGCCACCAGTGGTTCGACTAGCGGGAGTAGCTACAATGAGCAGTTCTTC
cdr3_aa: CATSGSTSGSSYNEQFF

j_call: TRBJ2-3
clone_size: many
v_call: TRBV10-3
d_call: NA
cdr3_nt: TGTGCCATCAGTGGTCCGAGGGGCCTTCTCACAGATACGCAGTATTTT
cdr3_aa: CAISGPRGLLTDTQYF

j_call: TRBJ2-7
clone_size: few
v_call: TRBV7-9
d_call: NA
cdr3_nt: TGTGCCAGCAGCCTGGGGCGAACCAGCTCCTACGAGCAGTACTTC
cdr3_aa: CASSLGRTSSYEQYF

j_call: TRBJ1-6
clone_size: NA
v_call: TRBV12-3/TRBV12-4
d_call: NA
cdr3_nt: TGTGCCAGCAGTCCAAACCACACGGGAGGGAATTCACCCCTCCACTTT
cdr3_aa: CASSPNHTGGNSPLHF

j_call: TRBJ2-2
clone_size: NA
v_call: TRBV12-3/TRBV12-4
d_call: NA
cdr3_nt: TGTGCCAGCAGTTTAACTCACAGGGCGAACACCGGGGAGCTGTTTTTT
cdr3_aa: CASSLTHRANTGELFF

j_call: TRBJ2-7
clone_size: many
v_call: TRBV7-9
d_call: NA
cdr3_nt: TGTGCCAGCAGCTTAGGAGGCAGGGTAGCCGAGCAGTACTTC
cdr3_aa: CASSLGGRVAEQYF

j_call: TRBJ1-1
clone_size: few
v_call: TRBV7-9
d_call: TRBD1
cdr3_nt: TGTGCCAGCAGCCCGGACAGGGGGATGAACACTGAAGCTTTCTTT
cdr3_aa: CASSPDRGMNTEAFF

j_call: TRBJ1-5
clone_size: many
v_call: TRBV7-2
d_call: TRBD1
cdr3_nt: TGTGCCAGCACTTCCGGGACAGCGAGCAATCAGCCCCAGCATTTT
cdr3_aa: CASTSGTASNQPQHF

j_call: TRBJ2-3
clone_size: many
v_call: TRBV12-3/TRBV12-4
d_call: NA
cdr3_nt: TGTGCCAGCAGGCTTGCACAGGGACAAACGCAGTATTTT
cdr3_aa: CASRLAQGQTQYF

j_call: TRBJ2-7
clone_size: NA
v_call: TRBV7-8
d_call: NA
cdr3_nt: TGTGCCAGCAGCGTCAGGGAGGTGACCTACGAGCAGTACTTC
cdr3_aa: CASSVREVTYEQYF

j_call: TRBJ2-1
clone_size: many
v_call: TRBV2
d_call: TRBD2
cdr3_nt: TGTGCCAGCAGTGCCGGTAGGAGCGGGGGATACAATGAGCAGTTCTTC
cdr3_aa: CASSAGRSGGYNEQFF

j_call: TRBJ2-3
clone_size: few
v_call: TRBV7-2
d_call: NA
cdr3_nt: TGTGCCAGCAGCTTAGGAAGCGGGCTGAGCACAGATACGCAGTATTTT
cdr3_aa: CASSLGSGLSTDTQYF

j_call: TRBJ2-3
clone_size: few
v_call: TRBV5-1
d_call: NA
cdr3_nt: TGCGCCAGCAGCAAGGGACTCCCAGATACGCAGTATTTT
cdr3_aa: CASSKGLPDTQYF

j_call: TRBJ2-7
clone_size: many
v_call: TRBV6-1
d_call: NA
cdr3_nt: TGTGCCAGCAGTGAAGCTGGGCTTTCCTACGAGCAGTACTTC
cdr3_aa: CASSEAGLSYEQYF

j_call: TRBJ1-1
clone_size: many
v_call: TRBV28
d_call: NA
cdr3_nt: TGTGCCAGCAGCCTGACGAACACTGAAGCTTTCTTT
cdr3_aa: CASSLTNTEAFF

j_call: TRBJ2-1
clone_size: NA
v_call: TRBV6-1
d_call: NA
cdr3_nt: TGTGCCAGCAGTTATATAGCTGCGGGATATGAGCAGTTCTTC
cdr3_aa: CASSYIAAGYEQFF

j_call: TRBJ1-1
clone_size: many
v_call: TRBV29-1
d_call: TRBD1
cdr3_nt: TGCAGCGCCCAACCTTCGGGACAGGGGGTTTTAGCTTTCTTT
cdr3_aa: CSAQPSGQGVLAFF

j_call: TRBJ1-5
clone_size: many
v_call: TRBV7-2
d_call: TRBD1
cdr3_nt: TGTGCCAGCAGCTTAGAGGGACAGTACAATCAGCCCCAGCATTTT
cdr3_aa: CASSLEGQYNQPQHF

j_call: TRBJ2-1
clone_size: many
v_call: TRBV4-1
d_call: TRBD2
cdr3_nt: TGCGCCAGCAGCCGCCAAACGAGCGGGGCTGACAATGAGCAGTTCTTC
cdr3_aa: CASSRQTSGADNEQFF

j_call: TRBJ2-7
clone_size: many
v_call: TRBV4-1
d_call: NA
cdr3_nt: TGCGCCAGCATGGAGGAGGCAGGCGTCGACGAGCAGTACTTC
cdr3_aa: CASMEEAGVDEQYF

j_call: TRBJ2-3
clone_size: many
v_call: TRBV5-1
d_call: TRBD2
cdr3_nt: TGCGCCAGCAGCACCCCTAGCGGGAGGGCCTTCGATACGCAGTATTTT
cdr3_aa: CASSTPSGRAFDTQYF

j_call: TRBJ2-7
clone_size: few
v_call: TRBV11-2
d_call: TRBD2
cdr3_nt: TGTGCCAGCAGCTTTTGGACTAGCGGTACGGGCGAGCAGTACTTC
cdr3_aa: CASSFWTSGTGEQYF

j_call: TRBJ2-1
clone_size: NA
v_call: TRBV11-2
d_call: TRBD2
cdr3_nt: TGTGCCAGCAGCCGCTTGAAGAGCGGGACCTCCTACAATGAGCAGTTCTTC
cdr3_aa: CASSRLKSGTSYNEQFF

j_call: TRBJ2-1
clone_size: NA
v_call: TRBV5-1
d_call: TRBD2
cdr3_nt: TGCGCCAGCAGCGGAGAACCTTTAGCGGGCAGCTCCTACAATGAGCAGTTCTTC
cdr3_aa: CASSGEPLAGSSYNEQFF

j_call: TRBJ2-5
clone_size: few
v_call: TRBV5-6
d_call: NA
cdr3_nt: TGTGCCAGCAGCCCGACACGAGGGGTGGAGACCCAGTACTTC
cdr3_aa: CASSPTRGVETQYF

j_call: TRBJ1-5
clone_size: many
v_call: TRBV9
d_call: NA
cdr3_nt: TGTGCCAGCATGGACGGTGAGCAGGGAATTCAGCCCCAGCATTTT
cdr3_aa: CASMDGEQGIQPQHF

j_call: TRBJ2-7
clone_size: many
v_call: TRBV4-2
d_call: NA
cdr3_nt: TGTGCCAGCAGCTCCATGAGGGAGGACGGGGGAATCGATCGGAGGAGCTCCTACGAGCAGTACTTC
cdr3_aa: CASSSMREDGGIDRRSSYEQYF

j_call: TRBJ2-3
clone_size: many
v_call: TRBV20-1
d_call: TRBD2
cdr3_nt: TGCAGTGCTGCTCTAGCGGGGGGCTCGAATACGCAGTATTTT
cdr3_aa: CSAALAGGSNTQYF

j_call: TRBJ2-5
clone_size: many
v_call: TRBV27
d_call: TRBD1
cdr3_nt: TGTGCCAGCAGTTTCGGGACAGGGAGAGGAGAGACCCAGTACTTC
cdr3_aa: CASSFGTGRGETQYF

j_call: TRBJ1-1
clone_size: few
v_call: TRBV15
d_call: NA
cdr3_nt: TGTGCCACCAGCAGAGGGGGAGGACCAAACACTGAAGCTTTCTTT
cdr3_aa: CATSRGGGPNTEAFF

j_call: TRBJ2-3
clone_size: NA
v_call: TRBV6-1
d_call: NA
cdr3_nt: TGTGCCAGCAGCCCTGGGGCCTCAGCCACAGATACGCAGTATTTT
cdr3_aa: CASSPGASATDTQYF

j_call: TRBJ1-2
clone_size: many
v_call: TRBV5-1
d_call: NA
cdr3_nt: TGCGCCAGCAGCTGGGGGCAGGGAACGAACTATGGCTACACCTTC
cdr3_aa: CASSWGQGTNYGYTF

j_call: TRBJ1-1
clone_size: many
v_call: TRBV12-3/TRBV12-4
d_call: NA
cdr3_nt: TGTGCCAGCAGCTTAAAGGCCGGCAGGGGAGGAACTGAAGCTTTCTTT
cdr3_aa: CASSLKAGRGGTEAFF

j_call: TRBJ1-3
clone_size: many
v_call: TRBV7-2
d_call: NA
cdr3_nt: TGTGCCAGCAGCTTAATTGGTAACACCATATATTTT
cdr3_aa: CASSLIGNTIYF

j_call: TRBJ2-7
clone_size: NA
v_call: TRBV30
d_call: TRBD2
cdr3_nt: TGTGCCTGGAGTGTAAGGCTAGCGGGGGACTACGAGCAGTACTTC
cdr3_aa: CAWSVRLAGDYEQYF

j_call: TRBJ2-5
clone_size: many
v_call: TRBV5-1
d_call: TRBD2
cdr3_nt: TGCGCCAGCAGCTTGGCGGCGGGAGGAGGCCAAGAGACCCAGTACTTC
cdr3_aa: CASSLAAGGGQETQYF

j_call: TRBJ2-1
clone_size: many
v_call: TRBV9
d_call: NA
cdr3_nt: TGTGCCAGCAGCGGGGCTCGACTAGTCTCCCACAATGAGCAGTTCTTC
cdr3_aa: CASSGARLVSHNEQFF

j_call: TRBJ2-6
clone_size: many
v_call: TRBV4-3
d_call: NA
cdr3_nt: TGCGCCAGCAGCCAAGACGGGTTTTCTGGGGCCAACGTCCTGACTTTC
cdr3_aa: CASSQDGFSGANVLTF

j_call: TRBJ1-2
clone_size: many
v_call: TRBV28
d_call: NA
cdr3_nt: TGTGCCAGCAGAAATAGGGGACTTGGGTTCGATGGCTACACCTTC
cdr3_aa: CASRNRGLGFDGYTF

j_call: TRBJ1-1
clone_size: many
v_call: TRBV28
d_call: NA
cdr3_nt: TGTGCCAGCAGTTTCCCGCCTCAGGGCATGGTGAACACTGAAGCTTTCTTT
cdr3_aa: CASSFPPQGMVNTEAFF

j_call: TRBJ1-1
clone_size: many
v_call: TRBV20-1
d_call: NA
cdr3_nt: TGCAGTGCCACATTGCCGCAGAACACTGAAGCTTTCTTT
cdr3_aa: CSATLPQNTEAFF

j_call: TRBJ1-5
clone_size: few
v_call: TRBV27
d_call: NA
cdr3_nt: TGTGCCAGCAGTCCCGTCGGGAGCCACTTCCAGCCCCAGCATTTT
cdr3_aa: CASSPVGSHFQPQHF

j_call: TRBJ1-6
clone_size: many
v_call: TRBV20-1
d_call: TRBD1
cdr3_nt: TGCAGTGCGACTGGGGGACAGTCCCTCAATTCACCCCTCCACTTT
cdr3_aa: CSATGGQSLNSPLHF

j_call: TRBJ2-3
clone_size: once
v_call: TRBV29-1
d_call: NA
cdr3_nt: TGCAGCGTTGTGGCGGATACGCAGTATTTT
cdr3_aa: CSVVADTQYF